This T cell receptor (beta chain) was retrieved from a study of T cell changes during pregnancy in multiple sclerosis. This clone was detected only once. The CDR3 extends over 14 amino acids. Germline V gene lookup returns CDR1 SGHRS and CDR2 YFSETQ. J was trimmed by 2 bases and V by 1 base; bases with no gene match: 1. Clones were read by immunoSEQ multiplex PCR, and TCRdb kept only the in-frame ones, dropping some. The profile covers approximately 60,000 clones, with 91% appearing a single time and 3.6% taken by the ten largest. The chain joins TRBV5-1 to TRBJ1-1, with 8 bases aligning to TRBD1. This TCR came from a female donor in good health, enrolled as a control in a pregnancy study. Specimen: peripheral blood, collected after pregnancy. The CDR3 nucleotides are TGCGCCAGCAGCTTGACAGGGGGTAACACTGAAGCTTTCTTT. This gives the protein CASSLTGGNTEAFF.